Following are 10 T cell receptor beta chains from one sample sequenced in a study of OX40 agonist ivuxolimab in advanced cancers. Sequencing was performed with immunoSEQ multiplex PCR; in TCRdb, only in-frame clones are kept and a portion is missing. The profile covers about 69,000 clones, with around 85% appearing a single time and about 6.3% taken by the ten largest. The sample here was CD4+ or CD8+ T cells sorted from blood, taken in a trial of the OX40 agonist ivuxolimab. Receptors originate from an adult with an advanced solid tumor such as melanoma, head and neck, liver or kidney cancer.

The rearrangement uses TRBV6-5 and TRBJ2-3; unclear D gene. Trimming removed 5 bases at V and 5 bases at J, with 11 bases between. The CDR3 is 13 amino acids. The germline V gene has CDR1 MNHEY and CDR2 SVGAGI. Written as DNA, the CDR3 is TGTGCCAGCAGTCTCGATATACGAGATACGCAGTATTTT. Translating gives CASSLDIRDTQYF.

This clone was seen a few times. The chain combines TRBV4-2 with TRBJ1-3; a possible D gene is TRBD1 (5 bases). Germline CDR1 LGHNA, CDR2 YNFKEQ. Trimming left V 4 bases short and J 6 bases short, with 16 bases between. CDR3 size: 15 residues. The CDR3 sequence: CASSLKGGESNTIYF. The CDR3 DNA reads as TGTGCCAGCAGCCTCAAGGGAGGGGAGTCAAACACCATATATTTT.

The J gene is TRBJ2-7, the V gene TRBV4-3, with D uncertain. The CDR3 extends over 18 amino acids. The V gene lost 1 base and the J gene lost 4 bases, with 23 bases spanning the gap. CDR1 is LGHNA and CDR2 is YSLEER in the germline V gene. The DNA for the CDR3 is TGCGCCAGCAGCCAAGTAAAGGAATCAGAGCTAGATACTTACGAGCAGTACTTC. Encoded protein: CASSQVKESELDTYEQYF.

This chain uses TRBV11-2 with TRBJ2-6, with D possibly TRBD1 on 5 matching bases. Per the germline V gene, CDR1 is SGHAT and CDR2 is FQNNGV. V lost 6 bases and J 0 bases, leaving 15 bases between the germline ends. The CDR3 loop spans 17 amino acids. The CDR3 region is CASSIRETTSGANVLTF. CDR3 DNA: TGTGCCAGCAGTATCAGGGAAACCACCTCTGGGGCCAACGTCCTGACTTTC.

The rearrangement uses TRBV30 and TRBJ1-1, with no clear D. Trimming shortened V by 0 bases and J by 5 bases, and 10 bases separated the two germline ends. This CDR3 spans 13 amino acids. Germline CDR1 GTSNPN, CDR2 SVGIG (reference sequence). The CDR3: CAWSVRKQTEAFF. Here the CDR3 DNA reads TGTGCCTGGAGTGTTCGGAAACAGACTGAAGCTTTCTTT.

The V and J genes are TRBV7-9 and TRBJ1-2; D remains unclear. The germline V gene encodes CDR1 SEHNR and CDR2 FQNEAQ (reference sequence). With 3 bases removed from V and 4 bases from J, the gap between germline ends came to 12 bases. The CDR3 sequence is 14 residues long. The CDR3 here is CASSFIWGTYGYTF. Here the CDR3 DNA reads TGTGCCAGCAGCTTCATCTGGGGAACCTATGGCTACACCTTC. Based on the CDR3 plus reference TRBV7-9 and TRBJ1-2, the full variable domain is DTGVSQNPRHKITKRGQNVTFRCDPISEHNRLYWYRQTLGQGPEFLTYFQNEAQLEKSRLLSDRFSAERPKGSFSTLEIQRTEQGDSAMYLCASSFIWGTYGYTFGSGTRLTVV.

The chain recombines TRBV5-1 with TRBJ2-3; 8 bases align to TRBD2. The CDR3 length is 15 residues. With V trimmed by 2 bases and J by 3 bases, 5 bases remained unmatched. Germline CDR1 is SGHRS and CDR2 is YFSETQ. For the CDR3, the DNA is TGCGCCAGCAGCTTAGCGGGAGTGGGAACAGATACGCAGTATTTT. Translating gives CASSLAGVGTDTQYF.

The gene calls are TRBV5-1 and TRBJ1-6; 10 nucleotides line up with TRBD1. CDR3 size: 15 residues. Germline lookup yields CDR1 SGHRS and CDR2 YFSETQ. J lost 8 bases, V lost 1 base, and 3 bases had no gene match. The chain's CDR3 is CASSLSDRGDSPLHF. CDR3 DNA sequence: TGCGCCAGCAGCTTGTCGGACAGGGGGGATTCACCCCTCCACTTT.

The V call is TRBV19, the J call TRBJ2-1, with 12 bases aligning to TRBD2. Trimming removed 3 bases from V and 7 bases from J; junction bases left unmatched: 10. Germline CDR1 is LNHDA and CDR2 is SQIVND (reference sequence). This CDR3 comprises 17 residues. The CDR3, as DNA: TGTGCCAGTAGTATTGGGACGACTAGCGGGAGTAAAAATGAGCAGTTCTTC. It encodes CASSIGTTSGSKNEQFF. Variable domain in full (rest from reference TRBV19 and TRBJ2-1): DGGITQSPKYLFRKEGQNVTLSCEQNLNHDAMYWYRQDPGQGLRLIYYSQIVNDFQKGDIAEGYSVSREKKESFPLTVTSAQKNPTAFYLCASSIGTTSGSKNEQFFGPGTRLTVL.

V and J are TRBV5-1 and TRBJ2-7, with D hard to call. The germline V and J ends were trimmed by 0 bases and 0 bases, with 13 bases remaining between them. The length of the CDR3 is 16 residues. CDR1 is SGHRS and CDR2 is YFSETQ in the germline V gene. CDR3 loop: CASSLAKTVSSYEQYF. The DNA for the CDR3 is TGCGCCAGCAGCTTGGCCAAGACTGTCTCCTCCTACGAGCAGTACTTC.